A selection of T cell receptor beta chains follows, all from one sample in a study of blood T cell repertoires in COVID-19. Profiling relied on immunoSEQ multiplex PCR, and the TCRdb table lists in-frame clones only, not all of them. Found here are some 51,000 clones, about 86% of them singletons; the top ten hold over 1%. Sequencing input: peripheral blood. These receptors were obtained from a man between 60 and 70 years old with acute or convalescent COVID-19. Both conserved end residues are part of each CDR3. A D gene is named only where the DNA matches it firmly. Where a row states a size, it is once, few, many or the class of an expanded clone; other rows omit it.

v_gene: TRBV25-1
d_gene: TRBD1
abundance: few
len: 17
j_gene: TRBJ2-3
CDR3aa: CASSEFATPGGLDTQYF
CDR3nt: TGTGCCAGCAGTGAATTTGCGACTCCAGGGGGCTTGGATACGCAGTATTTT

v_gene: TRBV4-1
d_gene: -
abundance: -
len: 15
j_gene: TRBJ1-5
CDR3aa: CASAAREYPNQPQHF
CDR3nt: TGCGCCAGCGCCGCGCGGGAATACCCCAATCAGCCCCAGCATTTT

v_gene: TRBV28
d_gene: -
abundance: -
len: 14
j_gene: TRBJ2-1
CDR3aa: CASSSRAEGDEQFF
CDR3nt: TGTGCCAGCAGTTCCCGGGCCGAGGGCGATGAGCAGTTCTTC

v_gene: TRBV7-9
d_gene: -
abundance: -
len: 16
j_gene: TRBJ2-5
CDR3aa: CASSLGAEGPKGTQYF
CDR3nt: TGTGCCAGCAGCTTAGGGGCGGAGGGCCCCAAGGGGACCCAGTACTTC

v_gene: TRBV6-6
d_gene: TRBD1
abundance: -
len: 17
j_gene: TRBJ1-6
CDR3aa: CASSPGTGGMNNSPLHF
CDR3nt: TGTGCCAGCAGTCCCGGGACAGGGGGGATGAATAATTCACCCCTCCACTTT

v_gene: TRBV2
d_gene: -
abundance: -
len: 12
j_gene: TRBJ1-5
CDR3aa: CASSVKRRPQHF
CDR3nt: TGTGCCAGCAGCGTAAAGAGGAGGCCCCAGCATTTT

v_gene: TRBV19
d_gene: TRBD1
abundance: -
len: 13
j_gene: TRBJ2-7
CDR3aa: CASSWDREYEQYF
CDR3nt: TGTGCCAGTAGCTGGGACAGGGAGTACGAGCAGTACTTC

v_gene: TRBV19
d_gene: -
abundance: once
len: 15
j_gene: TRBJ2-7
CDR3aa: CASRAGQGGSYEQYF
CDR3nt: TGTGCCAGTAGAGCCGGACAGGGAGGGTCCTACGAGCAGTACTTC

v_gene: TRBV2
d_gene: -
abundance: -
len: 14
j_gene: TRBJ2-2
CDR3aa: CASTWTENTGELFF
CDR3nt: TGTGCCAGCACGTGGACAGAGAACACCGGGGAGCTGTTTTTT

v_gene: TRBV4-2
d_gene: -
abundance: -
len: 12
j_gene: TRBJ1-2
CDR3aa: CASSRKQNGYTF
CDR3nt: TGTGCCAGCAGCCGGAAACAGAATGGCTACACCTTC

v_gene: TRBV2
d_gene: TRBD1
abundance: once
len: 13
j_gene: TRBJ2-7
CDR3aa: CADSNRGLGEQYF
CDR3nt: TGTGCGGATTCCAACAGGGGGCTGGGGGAGCAGTACTTC

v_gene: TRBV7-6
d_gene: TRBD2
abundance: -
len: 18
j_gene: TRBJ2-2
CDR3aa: CASSPYLAGAVFSRELFF
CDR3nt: TGTGCCAGCAGCCCCTACTTAGCGGGAGCTGTTTTTAGCCGGGAGCTGTTTTTT

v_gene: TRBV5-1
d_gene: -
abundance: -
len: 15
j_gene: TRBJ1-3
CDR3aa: CASSLEPLSGNTIYF
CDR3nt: TGCGCCAGCAGCTTGGAGCCCCTCTCTGGAAACACCATATATTTT

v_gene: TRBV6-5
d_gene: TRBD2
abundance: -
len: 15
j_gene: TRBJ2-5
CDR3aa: CASSFTSGGWETQYF
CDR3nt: TGTGCCAGCAGTTTCACTAGCGGGGGGTGGGAGACCCAGTACTTC

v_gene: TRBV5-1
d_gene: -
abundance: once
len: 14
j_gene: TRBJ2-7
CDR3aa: CASTPGGSTYEQYF
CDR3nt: TGCGCCAGCACTCCGGGTGGGTCAACCTACGAGCAGTACTTC

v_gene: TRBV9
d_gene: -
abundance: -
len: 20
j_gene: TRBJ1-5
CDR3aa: CASSVGFPRWGELYNQPQHF
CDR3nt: TGTGCCAGCAGCGTAGGCTTCCCACGATGGGGGGAGTTGTACAATCAGCCCCAGCATTTT

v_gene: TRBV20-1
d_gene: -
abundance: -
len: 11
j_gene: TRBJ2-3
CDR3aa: CSAAGDYTQYF
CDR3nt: TGCAGTGCGGCCGGGGACTATACGCAGTATTTT

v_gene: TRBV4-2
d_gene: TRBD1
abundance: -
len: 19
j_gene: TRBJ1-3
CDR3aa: CASSQEGTGYSPSGNTIYF
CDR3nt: TGTGCCAGCAGCCAAGAAGGGACAGGGTACAGTCCCTCTGGAAACACCATATATTTT

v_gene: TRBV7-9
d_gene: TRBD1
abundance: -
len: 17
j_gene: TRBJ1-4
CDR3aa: CASSPLWGQETNEKLFF
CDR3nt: TGTGCCAGCAGCCCCCTTTGGGGACAGGAAACTAATGAAAAACTGTTTTTT

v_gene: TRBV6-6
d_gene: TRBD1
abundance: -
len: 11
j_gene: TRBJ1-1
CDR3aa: CASRTGTGAFF
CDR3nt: TGTGCCAGCAGGACAGGGACGGGAGCTTTCTTT

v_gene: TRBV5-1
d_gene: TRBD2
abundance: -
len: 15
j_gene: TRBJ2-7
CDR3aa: CASSLASSGTYEQYF
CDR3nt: TGCGCCAGCAGCTTGGCTTCTAGCGGGACCTACGAGCAGTACTTC

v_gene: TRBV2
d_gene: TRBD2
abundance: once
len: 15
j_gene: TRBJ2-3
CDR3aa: CASSVEGGGTDTQYF
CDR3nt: TGTGCCAGCAGTGTCGAGGGAGGGGGCACAGATACGCAGTATTTT

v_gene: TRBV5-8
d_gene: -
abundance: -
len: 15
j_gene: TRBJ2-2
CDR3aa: CASTLGGEPTGELFF
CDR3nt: TGTGCCAGCACTCTAGGGGGGGAGCCCACCGGGGAGCTGTTTTTT

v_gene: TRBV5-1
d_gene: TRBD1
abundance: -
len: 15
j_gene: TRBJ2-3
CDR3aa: CASSPPTGSADTQYF
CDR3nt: TGCGCCAGCAGCCCCCCGACAGGGAGCGCAGATACGCAGTATTTT

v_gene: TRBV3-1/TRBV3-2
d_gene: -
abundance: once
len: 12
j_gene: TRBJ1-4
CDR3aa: CASSQDSEKLFF
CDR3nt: TGTGCCAGCAGCCAAGATAGCGAAAAACTGTTTTTT

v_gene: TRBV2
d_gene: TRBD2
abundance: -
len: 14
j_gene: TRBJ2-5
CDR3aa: CASDPLAGAETQYF
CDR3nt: TGTGCCAGCGATCCCTTAGCGGGAGCAGAGACCCAGTACTTC

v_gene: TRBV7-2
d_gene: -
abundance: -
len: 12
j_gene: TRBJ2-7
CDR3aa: CASSLILDEQYF
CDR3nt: TGTGCCAGCAGCTTGATTCTAGACGAGCAGTACTTC

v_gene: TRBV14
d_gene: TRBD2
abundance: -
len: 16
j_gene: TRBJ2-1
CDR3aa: CASSQVFGLAGDEQFF
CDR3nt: TGTGCCAGCAGCCAAGTATTCGGACTAGCGGGCGATGAGCAGTTCTTC